This is a list of T cell receptor beta chains from one sample in a study of shared clonotypes between healthy human individuals. TCRdb's table, derived via immunoSEQ multiplex PCR, lists solely in-frame clones and lacks some. The sample yields about 2,500,000 clones, about 92% seen once. Sequenced material: naive CD4+ T cells sorted from blood. The source is a man aged 18-30 years in good health. The CDR3 runs from the conserved cysteine through the conserved F or W. The D gene is left open where the match is weak. Clone size appears in some rows only: once, few, many, or a class for an expanded clone.

TRBJ1-2 | TRBV4-2 | once | TRBD1 | TGTGCCAGCAGCTCCTACAGGGGCGACAGGAATGGCTACACCTTC | CASSSYRGDRNGYTF
TRBJ2-5 | TRBV6-6 | - | - | TGTGCCAGCAGTCGCCCCGGTGCCAGGGGGAGGGAGACCCAGTACTTC | CASSRPGARGRETQYF
TRBJ2-3 | TRBV30 | - | TRBD2 | TGTGCCTGGAGTGTAGTTGCGGGGGGCGGGGATACGCAGTATTTT | CAWSVVAGGGDTQYF
TRBJ1-2 | TRBV19 | - | - | TGTGCCAGTAGTATGGTCCAGATATCTCGTGGCTACACCTTC | CASSMVQISRGYTF
TRBJ2-7 | TRBV6-6 | - | - | TGTGCCAGCAGATTCGGGACCGGTACCTACGAGCAGTACTTC | CASRFGTGTYEQYF
TRBJ1-4 | TRBV5-4 | - | TRBD1 | TGTGCCAGCAGCTTGCACAGGGGGACAAATGAAAAACTGTTTTTT | CASSLHRGTNEKLFF
TRBJ2-2 | TRBV11-2 | - | - | TGTGCCAGCAGCCCAGGGGCGAACACCGGGGAGCTGTTTTTT | CASSPGANTGELFF
TRBJ2-5 | TRBV11-3 | - | - | TGTGCCAGCAGCCTACGGAGGGGACAAGAGACCCAGTACTTC | CASSLRRGQETQYF
TRBJ2-3 | TRBV28 | - | TRBD2 | TGTGCCAGCATGACTAGCGGGGGGGTAGGGACAGATACGCAGTATTTT | CASMTSGGVGTDTQYF
TRBJ2-1 | TRBV6-5 | - | - | TGTGCCATCAGTGTATCGACTCTGAATGAGCAGTTCTTC | CAISVSTLNEQFF
TRBJ1-3 | TRBV29-1 | - | - | TGCAGCGTTGAAGATTACTGGGAGGGAGGAAACACCATATATTTT | CSVEDYWEGGNTIYF
TRBJ2-5 | TRBV9 | - | TRBD1 | TGTGCCAGCAGCGTAGGGGGGACAGCTAACCAAGAGACCCAGTACTTC | CASSVGGTANQETQYF
TRBJ2-2 | TRBV6-1 | - | - | TGTGCCAGCAGTACAAGTCTTGCCCCACCCCTGTTTTTT | CASSTSLAPPLFF
TRBJ2-7 | TRBV10-3 | - | - | TGTGCCATCAGTGGAGGAGACCTCGCCTACGAGCAGTACTTC | CAISGGDLAYEQYF
TRBJ2-2 | TRBV5-1 | once | TRBD1 | TGCGCCAGCAGCCCGGCAGGGGGAGCGAACACCGGGGAGCTGTTTTTT | CASSPAGGANTGELFF
TRBJ1-2 | TRBV29-1 | - | TRBD1 | TGCAGCGTTGTAGGCGGGACAGGGCGCGGCTACACCTTC | CSVVGGTGRGYTF